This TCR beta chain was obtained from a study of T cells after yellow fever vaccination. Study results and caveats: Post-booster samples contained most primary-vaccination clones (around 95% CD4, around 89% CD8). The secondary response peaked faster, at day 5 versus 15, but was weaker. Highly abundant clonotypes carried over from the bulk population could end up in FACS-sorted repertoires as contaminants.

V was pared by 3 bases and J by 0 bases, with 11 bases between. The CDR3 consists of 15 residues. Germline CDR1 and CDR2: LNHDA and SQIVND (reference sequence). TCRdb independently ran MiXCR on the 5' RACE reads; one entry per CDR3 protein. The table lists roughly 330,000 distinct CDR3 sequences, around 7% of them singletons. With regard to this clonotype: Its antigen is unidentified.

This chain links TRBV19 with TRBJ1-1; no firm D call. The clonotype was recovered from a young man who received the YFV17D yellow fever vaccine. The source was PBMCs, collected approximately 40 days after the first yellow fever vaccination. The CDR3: CASSILFGLNTEAFF. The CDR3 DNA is TGTGCCAGTAGTATCCTCTTCGGCCTGAACACTGAAGCTTTCTTT.